The sequence of this TCR beta chain was determined in a study of graft-versus-host responses after intestinal transplantation (dated by TCRdb to the early 2020s). As for the study more broadly: The transplants that recipients got were multivisceral, liver-intestinal, or isolated intestinal. Rather than going through the commercial service, samples from three later patients were sequenced in-house on an Illumina MiSeq and processed with MiXCR. Every recipient was given anti-thymocyte globulin induction, followed by roughly 3 years of maintenance tacrolimus and steroids. A peak of at least 4% donor T cells among recipient peripheral blood mononuclear cells was the definition used for donor T cell macrochimerism. The cohort enrolled about two dozen intestinal transplant recipients, one of whom was a retransplant, and 3 patients without pretransplant specimens were excluded. After intestinal transplantation, graft-versus-host and host-versus-graft alloreactive T cell clones in the graft, circulation and bone marrow were tracked using bulk TCR-beta CDR3 sequencing. To identify alloreactive clones, pre-transplant mixed lymphocyte reaction products were sequenced and compared with unstimulated pre-transplant donor and recipient T cells. What the work shows at the level of the full study, not this receptor alone: GvH clones were detected in recipient bone marrow, and some of these GvH clones were observed earlier in ileal mucosa or blood, consistent with an intestinal mucosal origin. In the allografts of patients with donor T cell macrochimerism, GvH to HvG T cell clonal ratios were high. Early after transplant, peak levels of circulating GvH clones were found to be associated with declines in HvG clones. The conclusions were limited by the relatively low number and heterogeneity of the intestinal transplant patients.

Library construction relied on the immunoSEQ multiplex PCR assay. For most patients, genomic DNA was isolated with the Qiagen DNeasy Blood and Tissue Kit and sent frozen to Adaptive Biotechnologies for TCR sequencing. High-throughput TCR-beta CDR3 sequencing of genomic DNA from most patients was performed by Adaptive Biotechnologies. Under the source paper's analysis protocol: TCR sequencing data for around 19 patients were retrieved from Adaptive's ImmunoSEQ software; a few other patients were processed with MiXCR and VDJtools. To correct CD4 versus CD8 sorting errors, any sequence found in both subsets at a frequency ratio below 5:1 was removed. CDR3 nucleotide sequences shared by donor and recipient were removed because the origin of these sequences could not be assigned. At least 2-fold expansion over unstimulated cells and a minimum CFSE-low frequency of 0.002% (template counts) or 0.001% (read counts) were required for clones to be classified as alloreactive. A clone was considered mappable if detected in the sequenced pre-transplant spleen, lymph node, or MLR CFSE-low populations of the donor or recipient. Cumulative frequency of alloreactive clones was calculated as a percentage of all sequences weighted by copy number. Here the immuneACCESS table is served through TCRdb, limited to in-frame sequences with V and J called. Missing clones are a known gap in these copies; in checked studies unresolved V genes cover under half, and the rest lacks a known reason. That table supplies the V and J calls and clone size; D and trimming were determined from the DNA. The sample table contains about 100,000 clones; only one count was recorded for roughly 87% of them. Approximately 0.88% of the sample goes to the ten largest clones.

About this clone itself: Its cognate antigen has yet to be identified. No base qualities exist here, and no much larger clone lies one base off it.

CDR1 and CDR2 are drawn from the germline V gene: SGHDT, YYEEEE. Spanning cysteine to phenylalanine, the CDR3 consists of 15 amino acids. Here the CDR3 DNA is all that survives: 45 bases in frame from base 1. V loses 3 bases, J loses 0 bases, and the germline ends lie 13 bases apart. The time point label, read with the paper, signifies: cells obtained before transplantation from donor or recipient. CD3+CD4+ and CD3+CD8+ populations were FACS-sorted from unstimulated pre-transplant donor and recipient cells taken from spleen or lymph nodes. The chain is assembled from TRBV5-6 and TRBJ2-7, and TRBD2 may be the D gene, going by 7 matching bases. The receptor comes from a human donor who received an intestinal transplant. This specimen was unstimulated CD4+ T cells sorted from spleen or lymph node cells, taken before intestinal transplant. The CDR3 protein sequence reads: CASSYGGRSSYEQYF. The DNA sequence is TGTGCCAGCAGCTACGGGGGGCGGAGCTCCTACGAGCAGTACTTC.